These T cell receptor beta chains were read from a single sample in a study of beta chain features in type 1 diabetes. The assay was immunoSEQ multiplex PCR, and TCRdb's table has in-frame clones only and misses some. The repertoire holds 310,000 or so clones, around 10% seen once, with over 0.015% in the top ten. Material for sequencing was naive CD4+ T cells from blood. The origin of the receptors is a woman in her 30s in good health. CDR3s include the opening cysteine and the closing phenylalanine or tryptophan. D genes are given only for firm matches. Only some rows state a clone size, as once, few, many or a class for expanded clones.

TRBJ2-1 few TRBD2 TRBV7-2 CASSLATSGSQQFF TGTGCCAGCAGCTTAGCGACTAGCGGGTCCCAGCAGTTCTTC
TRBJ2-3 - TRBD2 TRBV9 CASSVLSGGAGTDTQYF TGTGCCAGCAGCGTCCTTTCGGGGGGTGCAGGCACAGATACGCAGTATTTT
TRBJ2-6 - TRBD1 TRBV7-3 CASSPRGPYLSSGANVLTF TGTGCCAGCAGCCCGAGGGGGCCTTATCTCAGCTCTGGGGCCAACGTCCTGACTTTC
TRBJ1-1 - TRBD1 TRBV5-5 CAGNRDRNTEAFF TGTGCCGGGAACCGGGACAGGAACACTGAAGCTTTCTTT
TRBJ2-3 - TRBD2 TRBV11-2 CASSARLAEITDTQYF TGTGCCAGCAGCGCCCGACTAGCGGAGATCACAGATACGCAGTATTTT
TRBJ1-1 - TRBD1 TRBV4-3 CASSQPRTGGEAFF TGCGCCAGCAGCCAACCGCGGACAGGGGGCGAAGCTTTCTTT
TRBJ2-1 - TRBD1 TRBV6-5 CASRNRGNEQFF TGTGCCAGCAGGAACAGGGGCAATGAGCAGTTCTTC
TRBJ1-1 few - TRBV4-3 CASSLYKNTEAFF TGCGCCAGCAGCCTGTACAAGAACACTGAAGCTTTCTTT
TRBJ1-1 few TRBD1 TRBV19 CASSPGQGSTEAFF TGTGCCAGTAGTCCGGGACAGGGGAGCACTGAAGCTTTCTTT
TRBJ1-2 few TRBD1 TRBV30 CAWSRDRGGYGYTF TGTGCCTGGAGTAGGGACAGGGGAGGCTATGGCTACACCTTC
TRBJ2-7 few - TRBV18 CASSLPRLAYEQYF TGTGCCAGCTCACTCCCGCGGCTAGCCTACGAGCAGTACTTC
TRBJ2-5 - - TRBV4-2 CASSQDGQGGETQYF TGTGCCAGCAGCCAAGATGGTCAAGGAGGAGAGACCCAGTACTTC
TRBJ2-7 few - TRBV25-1 CASSAAYEQYF TGTGCCAGCAGTGCGGCCTACGAGCAGTACTTC
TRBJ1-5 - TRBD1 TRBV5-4 CASSPGTGVQPQHF TGTGCCAGCAGCCCGGGGACAGGGGTTCAGCCCCAGCATTTT
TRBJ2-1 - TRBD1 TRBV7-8 CASSFDRGSYNEQFF TGTGCCAGCAGCTTCGACAGGGGGAGTTACAATGAGCAGTTCTTC
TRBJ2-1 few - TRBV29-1 CSVEDGWGRNNEQFF TGCAGCGTTGAAGATGGCTGGGGGCGAAACAATGAGCAGTTCTTC
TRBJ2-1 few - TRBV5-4 CASSLGSGPYNEQFF TGTGCCAGCAGCTTGGGTAGCGGCCCCTACAATGAGCAGTTCTTC
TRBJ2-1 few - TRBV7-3 CASSLGLQGHEQFF TGTGCCAGCAGCTTAGGGCTACAGGGTCATGAGCAGTTCTTC
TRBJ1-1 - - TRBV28 CASRGAMNTEAFF TGTGCCAGCAGAGGGGCCATGAACACTGAAGCTTTCTTT
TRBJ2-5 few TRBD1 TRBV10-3 CAISDKGAGLETQYF TGTGCCATCAGTGATAAGGGGGCTGGACTGGAAACCCAGTACTTC
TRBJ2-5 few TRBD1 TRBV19 CASSGWFEGAGKETQYF TGTGCCAGTAGCGGCTGGTTCGAGGGGGCCGGGAAAGAGACCCAGTACTTC
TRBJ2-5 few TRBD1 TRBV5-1 CASARTGEETQYF TGCGCCAGCGCCCGGACAGGGGAAGAGACCCAGTACTTC
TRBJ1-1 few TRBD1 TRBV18 CASSLDGQGLTEAFF TGTGCCAGCTCACTAGATGGACAGGGACTTACTGAAGCTTTCTTT
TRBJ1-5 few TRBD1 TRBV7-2 CASSSGQGNQPQHF TGTGCCAGCAGCTCAGGACAGGGGAATCAGCCCCAGCATTTT
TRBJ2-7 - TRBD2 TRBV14 CASSQELAGGYEQYF TGTGCCAGCAGCCAAGAACTAGCGGGAGGCTACGAGCAGTACTTC
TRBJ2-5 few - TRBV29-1 CSVGTSGTQYF TGCAGCGTTGGAACTTCTGGGACCCAGTACTTC
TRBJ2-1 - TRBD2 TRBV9 CASSVGLAGRVYNEQFF TGTGCCAGCAGCGTAGGACTAGCGGGCAGAGTTTACAATGAGCAGTTCTTC
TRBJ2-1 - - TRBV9 CASSGQPTIHNEQFF TGTGCCAGCAGCGGACAGCCAACTATCCACAATGAGCAGTTCTTC
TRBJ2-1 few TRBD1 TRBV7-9 CASSSIQGYNEQFF TGTGCCAGCAGCTCGATACAGGGGTACAATGAGCAGTTCTTC
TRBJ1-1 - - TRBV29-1 CSVGGGPMNTEAFF TGCAGCGTTGGGGGGGGACCCATGAACACTGAAGCTTTCTTT
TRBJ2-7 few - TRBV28 CASSLIVRGEQYF TGTGCCAGCAGTTTAATTGTAAGGGGCGAGCAGTACTTC
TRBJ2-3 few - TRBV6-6 CASSYLGGDTQYF TGTGCCAGCAGTTACCTTGGGGGCGATACGCAGTATTTT
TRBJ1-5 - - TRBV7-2 CASSQGGGNQPQHF TGTGCCAGCAGCCAAGGGGGTGGCAATCAGCCCCAGCATTTT
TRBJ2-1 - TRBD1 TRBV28 CASSLLGTGKGLGRDEQFF TGTGCCAGCAGTTTATTAGGGACAGGGAAAGGGCTAGGTAGGGATGAGCAGTTCTTC
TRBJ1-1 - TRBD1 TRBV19 CASRMGQGGTEAFF TGTGCCAGTAGAATGGGGCAGGGGGGCACTGAAGCTTTCTTT
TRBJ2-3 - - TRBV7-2 CASSLRQDTDTQYF TGTGCCAGCAGCTTAAGACAGGACACAGATACGCAGTATTTT
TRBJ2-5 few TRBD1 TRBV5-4 CASSFDRAETQYF TGTGCCAGCAGCTTCGACAGGGCTGAGACCCAGTACTTC
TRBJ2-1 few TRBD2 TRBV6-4 CASSASGLAVNNEQFF TGTGCCAGCAGTGCCTCGGGACTAGCGGTGAACAATGAGCAGTTCTTC
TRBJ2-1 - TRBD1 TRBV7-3 CASSLYRDRGDEQFF TGTGCCAGCAGCTTATACCGGGACAGGGGTGATGAGCAGTTCTTC
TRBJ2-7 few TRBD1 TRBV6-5 CASSQTGAQSEQYF TGTGCCAGCAGCCAGACAGGGGCGCAGAGCGAGCAGTACTTC
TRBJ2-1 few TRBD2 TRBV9 CASSVSGNSYNEQFF TGTGCCAGCAGCGTCAGCGGGAATAGCTACAATGAGCAGTTCTTC
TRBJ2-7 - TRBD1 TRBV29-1 CSATGGLFLEQYF TGCAGCGCCACAGGGGGCTTATTCCTTGAGCAGTACTTC
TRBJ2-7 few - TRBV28 CASSLDSPYEQYF TGTGCCAGCAGTTTAGACAGCCCCTACGAGCAGTACTTC
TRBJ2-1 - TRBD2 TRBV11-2 CASSSGLAYNEQFF TGTGCCAGCAGCTCGGGACTAGCGTACAATGAGCAGTTCTTC
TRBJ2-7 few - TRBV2 CASSERWAEQYF TGTGCCAGCAGTGAAAGGTGGGCCGAGCAGTACTTC
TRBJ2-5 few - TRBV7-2 CASSLGGGLETQYF TGTGCCAGCAGCCTGGGTGGTGGGCTAGAGACCCAGTACTTC
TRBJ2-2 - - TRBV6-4 CASSEGRETGELFF TGTGCCAGCAGTGAGGGCCGAGAGACCGGGGAGCTGTTTTTT
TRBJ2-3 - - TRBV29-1 CSATTDTQYF TGCAGCGCTACCACAGATACGCAGTATTTT
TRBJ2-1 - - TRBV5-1 CASRLSGSSYNEQFF TGCGCCAGCAGATTAAGCGGAAGCTCCTACAATGAGCAGTTCTTC
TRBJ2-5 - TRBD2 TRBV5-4 CASSLGPGLAGVRQETQYF TGTGCCAGCAGCTTGGGCCCTGGACTAGCGGGAGTAAGGCAAGAGACCCAGTACTTC
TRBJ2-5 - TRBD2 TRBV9 CASSVGVGRAISETQYF TGTGCCAGCAGCGTAGGGGTAGGGAGGGCCATCTCGGAGACCCAGTACTTC
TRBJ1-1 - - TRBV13 CASIQGHEAFF TGTGCCAGCATCCAAGGACACGAAGCTTTCTTT
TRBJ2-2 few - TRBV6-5 CASSYSYYGELFF TGTGCCAGCAGTTACTCGTATTACGGGGAGCTGTTTTTT
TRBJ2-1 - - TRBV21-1 CASSEVTSAGPYNEQFF TGTGCCAGCAGCGAGGTGACCTCAGCGGGTCCCTACAATGAGCAGTTCTTC